What follows are 18 T cell receptor beta chains derived from one specimen sequenced in a study of blood T cell repertoires in COVID-19. The data were produced by immunoSEQ multiplex PCR, yet TCRdb's version contains in-frame clones alone and is incomplete. The data contain 60,000 or so clones, approximately 84% of them singletons. Material for sequencing was peripheral blood. The receptors derive from a man aged 60 to 75 with acute or convalescent COVID-19.

This clone was counted a few times. This rearrangement joins TRBV10-3 to TRBJ1-3; D ambiguous. The CDR3 sequence is 13 residues long. CDR1 is ENHRY and CDR2 is SYGVKD in the germline V gene. V was pared by 8 bases and J by 0 bases, with 8 bases between. The CDR3 sequence is CAIRTASGNTIYF. The CDR3 DNA sequence: TGTGCCATCCGAACAGCCTCTGGAAACACCATATATTTT.

The chain combines TRBV21-1 with TRBJ1-1. TRBV21-1 counts as a pseudogene. The CDR3 totals 17 residues. This CDR3 reads CASNPRRAGTLNTEAFF. CDR3 DNA: TGTGCCAGCAACCCGAGGAGGGCCGGTACCCTGAACACTGAAGCTTTCTTT.

The V and J genes are TRBV28 and TRBJ1-2; 7 nucleotides agree with TRBD1. CDR1 and CDR2 (germline): MDHEN, SYDVKM. This CDR3 has 13 amino acids. V was pared by 3 bases and J by 4 bases, with 2 bases of the junction left unmatched. The CDR3 region has the DNA TGTGCCAGCAGTTTTGGGACAGCCTATGGCTACACCTTC. Protein: CASSFGTAYGYTF.

The chain combines TRBV7-9 with TRBJ2-7, with 7 nucleotides matching TRBD1. Germline CDR1 SEHNR, CDR2 FQNEAQ (reference sequence). The CDR3 totals 14 residues. J was trimmed by 0 bases and V by 8 bases; bases with no gene match: 7. Written as DNA, the CDR3 is TGTGCCAGCTTAAGGGACAGCCTCTCCTACGAGCAGTACTTC. Protein product: CASLRDSLSYEQYF. The full variable domain, its missing parts supplied by reference TRBV7-9 and TRBJ2-7, is DTGVSQNPRHKITKRGQNVTFRCDPISEHNRLYWYRQTLGQGPEFLTYFQNEAQLEKSRLLSDRFSAERPKGSFSTLEIQRTEQGDSAMYLCASLRDSLSYEQYFGPGTRLTVT.

This chain connects TRBV27 to TRBJ1-5; 8 bases match TRBD1. Germline V gives CDR1 MNHEY, CDR2 SMNVEV (reference sequence). The CDR3 is 18 amino acids. V was clipped by 6 bases and J by 5 bases; unmatched bases: 18. The CDR3 DNA reads TGTGCCAGCAGGCCGGGGACAGGCGCATTCCAATCCTATCAGCCCCAGCATTTT. This encodes CASRPGTGAFQSYQPQHF.

J is TRBJ1-5 and V is TRBV25-1; 7 positions agree with TRBD1. Trimming cost V 3 bases and J 4 bases; bases outside gene matches: 6. The CDR3 totals 15 residues. Germline CDR1 is MGHDK and CDR2 is SYGVNS. In DNA, the CDR3 is TGTGCCAGCAGTGATCCAAGACAGGGAAATCAGCCCCAGCATTTT. It yields the protein CASSDPRQGNQPQHF.

V is TRBV5-1 and J is TRBJ1-1, with TRBD1 matching 9 bases. V was pared by 7 bases and J by 4 bases, with 11 bases of the junction left unmatched. There are 15 residues in the CDR3. CDR1 SGHRS and CDR2 YFSETQ come from the germline V gene. For the CDR3, the DNA is TGCGCCAGCCGATTCACAGGGGGCGCCGGCACTGAAGCTTTCTTT. Translating it yields CASRFTGGAGTEAFF.

This clone was seen just once. The V call is TRBV4-2, the J call TRBJ1-5, with D perhaps matching TRBD1 (5 bases). Per the germline V gene, CDR1 is LGHNA and CDR2 is YNFKEQ. This CDR3 spans 13 amino acids. Deletions cut 0 bases from V and 6 bases from J, with 6 bases between. CDR3 sequence: CASSQEGGQPQHF. CDR3 nucleotide sequence: TGTGCCAGCAGCCAAGAGGGGGGTCAGCCCCAGCATTTT.

The chain is built from TRBV5-1 and TRBJ2-1; 12 bases agree with TRBD2. V shed 4 bases, J shed 4 bases, and the junction held 9 bases outside the gene matches. The CDR3 sequence is 17 residues long. The germline CDR1 and CDR2 sequences are SGHRS and YFSETQ. Here the CDR3 reads CASSPFLLAGGYNEQFF. DNA for the CDR3: TGCGCCAGCAGCCCTTTTCTCCTAGCGGGGGGGTACAATGAGCAGTTCTTC.

The CDR3 sequence: CAISESREKLFF. The CDR3 DNA is TGTGCCATCAGTGAGTCCAGGGAAAAACTGTTTTTT. The chain uses TRBV10-3 and TRBJ1-4; D is undetermined. The CDR3 is made up of 12 amino acids. Trimming left V 0 bases short and J 8 bases short, with 4 bases between. Germline V lookup: CDR1 ENHRY, CDR2 SYGVKD.

The chain recombines TRBV5-6 with TRBJ2-7; perhaps TRBD1 as D (7 bases). This CDR3 is built from 18 residues. From germline, CDR1 is SGHDT and CDR2 YYEEEE. V lost 4 bases to trimming and J lost 0 bases, with 23 bases between them. The CDR3 reads CASSRRGSTGANSYEQYF. In DNA, the CDR3 is TGTGCCAGCAGCCGGAGGGGCTCAACAGGGGCCAACTCCTACGAGCAGTACTTC.

The chain employs TRBV15 and TRBJ1-5; 7 bases align to TRBD1. There are 16 residues in the CDR3. With V trimmed by 0 bases and J by 4 bases, 6 bases remained unmatched. CDR1 and CDR2 (germline): LNHNV, YYDKDF (reference sequence). In nucleotides, the CDR3 is TGTGCCACCAGCAGAGATCGGGACAGAGGTAATCAGCCCCAGCATTTT. Its translation: CATSRDRDRGNQPQHF.

The genes are TRBV6-4 and TRBJ2-6; D remains unclear. The CDR3 has 15 amino acids. Germline V lookup: CDR1 MRHNA, CDR2 SNTAGT. The V end lost 5 bases, the J end lost 0 bases, and 8 bases lay between the germline ends. CDR3 sequence (DNA): TGTGCCAGCAGTCCAGACAACTCTGGGGCCAACGTCCTGACTTTC. Amino acid sequence: CASSPDNSGANVLTF.

The chain recombines TRBV27 with TRBJ1-4; TRBD1 matches 10 bases. CDR3 length: 19 amino acids. Trimming at V came to 0 bases and at J to 5 bases, leaving 12 bases not matched to a gene. Germline lookup yields CDR1 MNHEY and CDR2 SMNVEV (reference sequence). This CDR3 reads CASSLSLGDRGLVNEKLFF. CDR3 bases: TGTGCCAGCAGTTTATCGTTAGGAGACAGGGGGCTAGTCAATGAAAAACTGTTTTTT.

The chain carries TRBV5-1 and TRBJ2-3; D ambiguous. V lost 0 bases and J lost 0, with 11 bases in between. CDR1 is SGHRS and CDR2 is YFSETQ in the germline V gene. CDR3 length: 16 residues. DNA for the CDR3: TGCGCCAGCAGCTTGGGGCAGGCCGCTAGCACAGATACGCAGTATTTT. This sequence encodes CASSLGQAASTDTQYF. Supplemented by reference TRBV5-1 and TRBJ2-3, the full variable domain reads KAGVTQTPRYLIKTRGQQVTLSCSPISGHRSVSWYQQTPGQGLQFLFEYFSETQRNKGNFPGRFSGRQFSNSRSEMNVSTLELGDSALYLCASSLGQAASTDTQYFGPGTRLTVL.

This clone was detected only once. The V gene is TRBV7-2, the J gene TRBJ1-5, with D tentatively TRBD1 (6 bases). Germline V gives CDR1 SGHTA, CDR2 FQGNSA. This CDR3 region has 13 residues. With 4 bases removed from V and 3 bases from J, the gap between germline ends came to 7 bases. CDR3 sequence: CASSYRVNQPQHF. In DNA form, the CDR3 reads TGTGCCAGCAGCTACAGGGTCAATCAGCCCCAGCATTTT.

This sequence joins TRBV14 and TRBJ2-1, with D possibly TRBD2 on 6 matching bases. V lost 4 bases and J 5 bases, leaving 9 bases between the germline ends. The germline V gene has CDR1 SGHDN and CDR2 FVKESK. The CDR3 runs to 13 residues. The CDR3 DNA reads as TGTGCCAGCAGCCGGGGACTTAACAATGAGCAGTTCTTC. Amino acids: CASSRGLNNEQFF.

This clone was seen once. The chain couples TRBV5-1 to TRBJ2-1; the D gene is possibly TRBD2 (6 bases). There are 15 residues in the CDR3. V was clipped by 3 bases and J by 5 bases, with 15 bases between them. Per the germline V gene, CDR1 is SGHRS and CDR2 is YFSETQ. The CDR3 nucleotides read TGCGCCAGCAGCTCAGAACCGGGACTGAACAATGAGCAGTTCTTC. Protein: CASSSEPGLNNEQFF. Supplemented by reference TRBV5-1 and TRBJ2-1, the full variable domain reads KAGVTQTPRYLIKTRGQQVTLSCSPISGHRSVSWYQQTPGQGLQFLFEYFSETQRNKGNFPGRFSGRQFSNSRSEMNVSTLELGDSALYLCASSSEPGLNNEQFFGPGTRLTVL.